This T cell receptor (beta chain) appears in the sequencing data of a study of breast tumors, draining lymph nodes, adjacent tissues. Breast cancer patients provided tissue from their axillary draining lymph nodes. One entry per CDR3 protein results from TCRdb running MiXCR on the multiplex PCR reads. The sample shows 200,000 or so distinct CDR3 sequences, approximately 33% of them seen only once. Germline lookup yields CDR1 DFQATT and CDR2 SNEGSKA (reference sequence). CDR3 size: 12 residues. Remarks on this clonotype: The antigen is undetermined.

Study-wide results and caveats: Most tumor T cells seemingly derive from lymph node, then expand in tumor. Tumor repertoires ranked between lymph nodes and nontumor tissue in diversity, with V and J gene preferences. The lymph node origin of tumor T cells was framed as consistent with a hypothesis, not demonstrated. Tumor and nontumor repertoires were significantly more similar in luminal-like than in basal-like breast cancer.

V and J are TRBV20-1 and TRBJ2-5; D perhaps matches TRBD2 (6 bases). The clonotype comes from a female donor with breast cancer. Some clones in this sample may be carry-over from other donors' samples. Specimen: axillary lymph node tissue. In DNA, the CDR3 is TGCAGGGCGCTAGCGTCCCGGGAGACCCAGTACTTC. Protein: CRALASRETQYF.